What follows are 23 T cell receptor beta chains derived from one specimen sequenced in a study of cytomegalovirus exposure and HLA in healthy donors. The PCR made use of 60 Vbeta and 13 Jbeta primers. Assay: immunoSEQ multiplex PCR; the TCRdb copy retains only in-frame clones and omits some. The table shows roughly 99,000 clones, with over 65% occurring only once. Sequences were obtained from PBMCs. The receptors here all came from a woman aged 40 to 50 in good health and CMV-seropositive.

This chain connects TRBV4-2 to TRBJ1-6; D gene ambiguous. The CDR3 is made up of 15 amino acids. CDR1 and CDR2 (germline): LGHNA, YNFKEQ. The germline V and J ends were trimmed by 0 bases and 6 bases, with 9 bases remaining between them. The chain's CDR3 is CASSQDLASNSPLHF. DNA for the CDR3: TGTGCCAGCAGCCAAGATTTGGCCAGTAATTCACCCCTCCACTTT.

The V call is TRBV11-1, the J call TRBJ1-1, with TRBD1 identical over 8 bases. Germline trimming cut 9 bases from V and 8 bases from J; bases unmatched to any gene: 11. The germline V gene encodes CDR1 SGHAT and CDR2 FQDESV (reference sequence). The CDR3 has 13 residues. The CDR3 sequence: CASKPTGGPEAFF. DNA for the CDR3: TGTGCCAGTAAACCCACAGGGGGGCCCGAAGCTTTCTTT.

On this clone itself: No conserved phenylalanine or tryptophan ends this CDR3, so it is likely a read error. The V call is TRBV6-4, the J call TRBJ2-3; 7 bases match TRBD1. V gave up 4 bases and J gave up 4 bases; unmatched junction bases: 5. In germline, CDR1 is MRHNA, CDR2 SNTAGT. The CDR3 is 14 residues long. Here the CDR3 DNA reads TGTGCCAGCAGTGCTACAGGGGATGCAGATACGCAGTATGTT. This encodes CASSATGDADTQYV.

This chain uses TRBV7-9 with TRBJ2-1; 7 nucleotides align to TRBD1. Germline trimming cut 4 bases from V and 7 bases from J; bases unmatched to any gene: 4. Germline values: CDR1 SEHNR, CDR2 FQNEAQ (reference sequence). The CDR3 has 13 residues. CDR3 nucleotides: TGTGCCAGCAGCTCCCTGACAGGGAATGAGCAGTTCTTC. Translation: CASSSLTGNEQFF.

The genes are TRBV7-2 and TRBJ1-5, with 7 positions matching TRBD1. V dropped 4 bases and J dropped 7; count of bases not matched to a gene: 7. This CDR3 spans 14 amino acids. In germline, CDR1 is SGHTA, CDR2 FQGNSA. The CDR3 sequence: CASSSRQGLQPQHF. The CDR3 DNA follows: TGTGCCAGCAGCTCAAGACAGGGATTACAGCCCCAGCATTTT.

The J gene is TRBJ2-1, the V gene TRBV10-3, with TRBD2 matching 7 bases. Looked up from germline, CDR1 is ENHRY and CDR2 is SYGVKD. The ends lost 4 bases at V and 1 base at J; junction bases unmatched: 4. The CDR3 sequence is 15 residues long. CDR3 loop: CAISGTRGSYNEQFF. CDR3 sequence (DNA): TGTGCCATCAGTGGGACTAGAGGGTCCTACAATGAGCAGTTCTTC.

The chain combines TRBV7-9 with TRBJ1-3; D unresolved. V lost 6 bases to trimming and J lost 9 bases, with 12 bases between them. The CDR3 is 12 amino acids. Germline V gene lookup returns CDR1 SEHNR and CDR2 FQNEAQ (reference sequence). The DNA of the CDR3 is TGTGCCAGCAGACTAAGTGACGGCACCATATATTTT. Amino acid sequence: CASRLSDGTIYF.

The chain carries TRBV6-5 and TRBJ1-2, with 7 bases matching TRBD1. Germline CDR1 is MNHEY and CDR2 is SVGAGI. V lost 2 bases to trimming and J lost 5 bases; unmatched junction nucleotides: 2. The CDR3 runs 13 residues. The CDR3, as DNA: TGTGCCAGCAGTTACGACAGGGCTTATGGCTACACCTTC. It is translated as CASSYDRAYGYTF.

The J gene is TRBJ1-2, the V gene TRBV29-1; 7 nucleotides line up with TRBD1. J was trimmed by 5 bases and V by 8 bases; bases with no gene match: 11. The CDR3 consists of 13 residues. Per germline, CDR1 SQVTM and CDR2 ANQGSEA. The DNA of the CDR3 is TGCAGCATCGGCCAGACAGGGAGGTATGGCTACACCTTC. This codes for CSIGQTGRYGYTF.

The J gene is TRBJ2-5, the V gene TRBV27, with D tentatively TRBD2 (6 bases). The germline V gene encodes CDR1 MNHEY and CDR2 SMNVEV (reference sequence). The CDR3 runs to 14 residues. With 5 bases removed from V and 2 bases from J, the gap between germline ends came to 12 bases. DNA of the CDR3: TGTGCCAGCAGTGCGACCCGGGAGCAAGAGACCCAGTACTTC. This encodes CASSATREQETQYF.

V gene TRBV7-9 combines with J gene TRBJ2-3; a possible D gene is TRBD1 (5 bases). There are 15 residues in the CDR3. Trimming took off 4 bases at V and 8 bases at J, with 19 bases between the two ends. Germline values: CDR1 SEHNR, CDR2 FQNEAQ (reference sequence). CDR3 DNA sequence: TGTGCCAGCAGCTCGAACACCCGTAGGGGCGGTACGCAGTATTTT. This gives the protein CASSSNTRRGGTQYF.

This chain connects TRBV13 to TRBJ1-1, with D maybe TRBD1 (6 bases). V was pared by 0 bases and J by 5 bases, with 13 bases between. CDR1 PRHDT and CDR2 FYEKMQ come from the germline V gene (reference sequence). The CDR3 length is 15 residues. The CDR3, as DNA: TGTGCCAGCAGCTTAGGGGTGGGGGGGCCAACTGAAGCTTTCTTT. It translates to CASSLGVGGPTEAFF.

The chain joins TRBV5-1 to TRBJ1-4; TRBD1 agrees at 8 bases. Unmatched junction bases numbered 9, after V lost 6 bases and J lost 8 bases. Germline CDR1 SGHRS, CDR2 YFSETQ. The CDR3 contains 14 residues. The CDR3 coding sequence is TGCGCCAGCACCTCAGGGGGCGTGGAAGAAAAACTGTTTTTT. It translates to CASTSGGVEEKLFF.

The chain's CDR3 is CASSLDLAGGNEQFF. The CDR3 coding sequence is TGTGCCAGCAGCTTAGACCTAGCGGGGGGCAATGAGCAGTTCTTC. V gene TRBV11-3 combines with J gene TRBJ2-1, with 11 bases fitting TRBD2. With V trimmed by 0 bases and J by 6 bases, 1 base remained unmatched. The CDR3 extends over 15 amino acids. Germline loops: CDR1 SGHNT, CDR2 YENEEA. The variable domain in full, with the rest retrieved from reference TRBV11-3 and TRBJ2-1, is EAGVVQSPRYKIIEKKQPVAFWCNPISGHNTLYWYLQNLGQGPELLIRYENEEAVDDSQLPKDRFSAERLKGVDSTLKIQPAELGDSAVYLCASSLDLAGGNEQFFGPGTRLTVL.

V is TRBV5-1 and J is TRBJ1-3; possible D gene TRBD1, 6 bases. Trimming shortened V by 4 bases and J by 4 bases, and 9 bases separated the two germline ends. The CDR3 loop spans 13 amino acids. CDR1 is SGHRS, CDR2 YFSETQ, per germline. The CDR3 spells CASSTDRGNTIYF. In DNA, the CDR3 is TGCGCCAGCAGCACCGACAGGGGAAACACCATATATTTT.

The genes are TRBV7-2 and TRBJ2-4; the match to TRBD1 covers 8 bases. There are 17 residues in the CDR3. Germline assignment: CDR1 SGHTA and CDR2 FQGNSA. The junction had 11 bases not matched to a gene; V was cut back by 4 bases and J by 3 bases. The CDR3 bases are TGTGCCAGCAGCTCACAAACAGGACAGGGCGGCAAAAACATTCAGTACTTC. It codes for CASSSQTGQGGKNIQYF.

The genes are TRBV29-1 and TRBJ1-2, with 11 bases lining up with TRBD1. The CDR3 consists of 14 residues. The junction had 9 bases not matched to a gene; V was cut back by 5 bases and J by 7 bases. CDR1 is SQVTM, CDR2 ANQGSEA, per germline. CDR3 loop: CSVRTGGRESGYTF. CDR3 in DNA: TGCAGCGTTAGGACAGGGGGCAGAGAGAGTGGCTACACCTTC.

The CDR3: CAWSETGTGHHEQFF. The CDR3 DNA reads TGTGCCTGGAGTGAAACCGGGACAGGTCATCATGAGCAGTTCTTC. J is TRBJ2-1 and V is TRBV30; 8 nucleotides align to TRBD1. The CDR3 sequence is 15 residues long. The V gene end was trimmed by 1 base and the J gene end by 8 bases; junction bases not matched to a gene: 10. CDR1 is GTSNPN and CDR2 is SVGIG in the germline V gene (reference sequence).

This chain uses TRBV7-6 with TRBJ1-5; D ambiguous. Germline CDR1 reads SGHVS; CDR2 reads FNYEAQ. With 1 base removed from V and 2 bases from J, the gap between germline ends came to 9 bases. The CDR3 spans 15 residues. The CDR3 DNA reads TGTGCCAGCAGCTTAGGGCAGTCTGGCAATCAGCCCCAGCATTTT. Protein: CASSLGQSGNQPQHF.

In its sample, this clone was seen a few times. This chain uses TRBV28 with TRBJ1-4; TRBD1 is a possible D gene (6 bases). V lost 5 bases, J lost 0 bases, and 7 bases lay in between. Germline V CDR1 and CDR2: MDHEN, SYDVKM. The CDR3 has 14 amino acids. Here the CDR3 reads CASSEGATNEKLFF. CDR3 DNA: TGTGCCAGCAGTGAGGGGGCAACTAATGAAAAACTGTTTTTT.

The chain recombines TRBV11-3 with TRBJ2-2, with D possibly matching TRBD2 (6 bases). Germline lookup yields CDR1 SGHNT and CDR2 YENEEA. This CDR3 spans 16 amino acids. The V and J ends lost 5 bases and 3 bases respectively, with 16 bases between them. The CDR3 nucleotides read TGTGCCAGCAGCCCTCTCCGGGGGACGGACACCGGGGAGCTGTTTTTT. As protein: CASSPLRGTDTGELFF.

The chain is built from TRBV5-4 and TRBJ1-1; perhaps TRBD1 as D (6 bases). This CDR3 comprises 14 residues. V was cut by 0 bases and J by 6 bases, with 12 bases left in between. The germline CDR1 and CDR2 sequences are SGHNT and YYREEE (reference sequence). In nucleotides, the CDR3 is TGTGCCAGCAGCTTGGGGACCAGGGGCGCTGAAGCTTTCTTT. Residues: CASSLGTRGAEAFF. Filled out from reference TRBV5-4 and TRBJ1-1, the complete variable domain reads ETGVTQSPTHLIKTRGQQVTLRCSSQSGHNTVSWYQQALGQGPQFIFQYYREEENGRGNFPPRFSGLQFPNYSSELNVNALELDDSALYLCASSLGTRGAEAFFGQGTRLTVV.

The chain recombines TRBV7-8 with TRBJ1-1; D is uncertain. V was shortened by 1 base and J by 5 bases, with 11 bases between the two germline ends. Germline V gene data show CDR1 as SGHVS and CDR2 as FQNEAQ. The length of the CDR3 is 14 residues. In nucleotides, the CDR3 is TGTGCCAGCAGCTTAGACGACATTGGGACTGAAGCTTTCTTT. Translating it yields CASSLDDIGTEAFF.